This T cell receptor beta chain stems from a study of stem cell transplantation in POMP-related autoinflammatory disease. Study-wide points: In patients with PRAID, every analyzed T-cell subset tended to show lower diversity and higher clonality. Fewer unique TRB V-J gene pairings were identified in patients with PRAID.

The germline gives CDR1 SGHKS, CDR2 YYEKEE (reference sequence). The CDR3 length is 15 residues. With V trimmed by 0 bases and J by 2 bases, 2 bases remained unmatched. The protocol was immunoSEQ multiplex PCR, while the TCRdb copy is restricted to in-frame clones and leaves out a portion. The table includes over 9,500 clones, more than 85% detected once. As for this clone: Antigen unknown.

V and J are TRBV5-5 and TRBJ2-7; 10 bases fit TRBD2. The source of this sequence is a human donor with POMP-related autoinflammation and immune dysregulation (PRAID). The source material was CD8+ T cells from PBMCs, sampled before stem cell transplantation. CDR3 DNA sequence: TGTGCCAGCAGCTTGGTACTAGCGGGGACCTACGAGCAGTACTTC. Translating gives CASSLVLAGTYEQYF.